Detailed here is one T cell receptor (beta chain). Antigen: not known. These data are taken from a study of T cells in localized non-small cell lung cancer. Study-wide results and limits: Uninvolved nearby lung showed the greatest T cell clonality, exceeding that found in tumor. Turning up in adjacent lung were a median about 61 of the top 100 tumor clones. Longer overall survival associated with higher blood T cell density; shorter survival with higher adjacent-lung clonality. As only one tumor region underwent sequencing, heterogeneity remains possible.

Assay: immunoSEQ multiplex PCR; the TCRdb copy retains only in-frame clones and omits some. Of approximately 70,000 clones detected, approximately 87% appear once; the ten largest clones hold roughly 22%. Trimming pared 0 bases from V and 8 bases from J, leaving 12 bases between. The CDR3 loop spans 14 amino acids. CDR1 and CDR2 from the germline V gene are MGHRA and YSYEKL. The receptor was isolated from a male donor aged 60 or over with stage III squamous cell lung carcinoma. The chain has TRBV4-1 and TRBJ2-3; tentatively, D is TRBD1 (6 bases). The source material was peripheral blood, sampled before any cancer treatment. The CDR3: CASSQDPGQLTQYF. The DNA for the CDR3 is TGCGCCAGCAGCCAAGATCCAGGACAGCTTACGCAGTATTTT.